One and the same sample provided the 21 T cell receptor beta chains below, sequenced in a study of T cell responses to AZD1222 COVID-19 vaccine. Measured with immunoSEQ multiplex PCR; TCRdb has only the in-frame clones, and not every one. Found here are 100,000 to 150,000 clones, 80% to 95% of them singletons; the top ten hold 0.9% to 1.3%. The sequenced sample was peripheral blood, obtained 28 days after the second AZD1222 dose. The receptors derive from an adult who received the AZD1222 COVID-19 vaccine.

This rearrangement joins TRBV29-1 to TRBJ2-7; tentative D call: TRBD2 (6 bases). The CDR3 spans 17 residues. Trimming took off 0 bases at V and 3 bases at J, with 21 bases between the two ends. Germline assignment: CDR1 SQVTM and CDR2 ANQGSEA. The CDR3 nucleotides read TGCAGCGTTGAAGAATGGACTACTCGGAACCTTTACTACGAGCAGTACTTC. Translated, it gives CSVEEWTTRNLYYEQYF.

The chain combines TRBV6-5 with TRBJ2-7, with 9 bases identical to TRBD1. Germline CDR1 is MNHEY and CDR2 is SVGAGI. The CDR3 is 15 amino acids. V lost 6 bases and J lost 5; bases outside the gene matches: 11. The CDR3 protein is CASSMARTGADEQYF. The CDR3 nucleotides are TGTGCCAGCAGCATGGCGCGGACAGGGGCCGACGAGCAGTACTTC.

The chain employs TRBV7-2 and TRBJ2-3; no clear D. V lost 1 base and J 1 base, leaving 9 bases between the germline ends. CDR1 SGHTA and CDR2 FQGNSA come from the germline V gene. The CDR3 covers 15 residues. The CDR3 region has the DNA TGTGCCAGCAGCTTAGGAGTCTGGCGCACAGATACGCAGTATTTT. Encoded protein: CASSLGVWRTDTQYF. The whole variable domain, filled in from reference TRBV7-2 and TRBJ2-3, reads GAGVSQSPSNKVTEKGKDVELRCDPISGHTALYWYRQSLGQGLEFLIYFQGNSAPDKSGLPSDRFSAERTGGSVSTLTIQRTQQEDSAVYLCASSLGVWRTDTQYFGPGTRLTVL.

The chain carries TRBV5-1 and TRBJ2-7, with 7 bases lining up with TRBD1. The germline CDR1 and CDR2 sequences are SGHRS and YFSETQ. Germline trimming cut 6 bases from V and 4 bases from J; bases unmatched to any gene: 10. This CDR3 spans 14 amino acids. The CDR3, as DNA: TGCGCCAGCACAATCAGACAGGGACAATACGAGCAGTACTTC. Translation gives CASTIRQGQYEQYF. The full variable domain, with the rest looked up from reference TRBV5-1 and TRBJ2-7, is KAGVTQTPRYLIKTRGQQVTLSCSPISGHRSVSWYQQTPGQGLQFLFEYFSETQRNKGNFPGRFSGRQFSNSRSEMNVSTLELGDSALYLCASTIRQGQYEQYFGPGTRLTVT.

Of note for this clone: The junction does not match germline at one end; this may be a read error. The chain has TRBV7-2 and TRBJ2-3; 12 bases fit TRBD2. Germline V CDR1 and CDR2: SGHTA, FQGNSA. The CDR3 runs 17 residues. The CDR3 spells CVSSLPRLAGASDTQYF. CDR3 DNA sequence: TGTGTCAGCAGCTTGCCGCGACTAGCGGGAGCATCAGATACGCAGTATTTT.

The rearrangement joins TRBV4-2 to TRBJ2-5, with TRBD2 matching over 11 bases. CDR1 LGHNA and CDR2 YNFKEQ come from the germline V gene. J was trimmed by 4 bases and V by 2 bases; bases with no gene match: 6. This CDR3 is built from 16 residues. The DNA of the CDR3 is TGTGCCAGCAGCCAACCAACTAGCGGGAGTTTAGAGACCCAGTACTTC. It yields the protein CASSQPTSGSLETQYF.

The rearrangement joins TRBV7-3 to TRBJ1-5, with D hard to call. The V and J ends lost 5 bases and 7 bases respectively, with 12 bases between them. The germline V gene has CDR1 SGHTA and CDR2 FQGTGA. CDR3 length: 13 residues. The CDR3 coding sequence is TGTGCCAGCAGCCCCGGAGCCGGCCAGCCCCAGCATTTT. This codes for CASSPGAGQPQHF.

The chain joins TRBV18 to TRBJ1-1; D unresolved. The germline CDR1 and CDR2 sequences are KGHSH and LQKENI. Trimming removed 2 bases from V and 1 base from J, with 5 bases in between. The CDR3 spans 13 residues. The CDR3 here is CASSPDGNTEAFF. CDR3 DNA: TGTGCCAGCTCACCAGACGGGAACACTGAAGCTTTCTTT. Supplemented by reference TRBV18 and TRBJ1-1, the full variable domain reads NAGVMQNPRHLVRRRGQEARLRCSPMKGHSHVYWYRQLPEEGLKFMVYLQKENIIDESGMPKERFSAEFPKEGPSILRIQQVVRGDSAAYFCASSPDGNTEAFFGQGTRLTVV.

The chain combines TRBV19 with TRBJ1-1; TRBD1 agrees at 8 bases. Germline V CDR1 and CDR2: LNHDA, SQIVND (reference sequence). The CDR3 has 15 residues. V shed 6 bases, J shed 1 base, and the junction held 7 bases outside the gene matches. CDR3 nucleotides: TGTGCCAGTAGACCCCAGGGGGCCTCGAACACTGAAGCTTTCTTT. It yields the protein CASRPQGASNTEAFF.

V and J are TRBV7-6 and TRBJ1-2, with 9 bases that match TRBD1. Per the germline V gene, CDR1 is SGHVS and CDR2 is FNYEAQ. This CDR3 has 15 amino acids. V dropped 4 bases and J dropped 5; count of bases not matched to a gene: 8. CDR3 nucleotide sequence: TGTGCCAGCAGCTCGAACAGGGGGCGAGGGTATGGCTACACCTTC. This encodes CASSSNRGRGYGYTF.

This sequence joins TRBV27 and TRBJ1-5; unclear D gene. Trimming pared 2 bases from V and 0 bases from J, leaving 11 bases between. The germline CDR1 and CDR2 sequences are MNHEY and SMNVEV (reference sequence). The CDR3 has 16 amino acids. CDR3 nucleotides: TGTGCCAGCAGTTTAGGAGCGACATATAGCAATCAGCCCCAGCATTTT. It is translated as CASSLGATYSNQPQHF.

The rearrangement uses TRBV7-9 and TRBJ2-7; a possible D gene is TRBD2 (6 bases). Germline CDR1 is SEHNR and CDR2 is FQNEAQ (reference sequence). Trimming removed 5 bases from V and 5 bases from J, with 19 bases in between. This CDR3 region has 15 residues. The CDR3 DNA follows: TGTGCCAGCAGCCCGTACGGGGGTAGCATCCACGAGCAGTACTTC. Its protein is CASSPYGGSIHEQYF.

The chain has TRBV11-3 and TRBJ2-1; a weak D match, TRBD1 (6 bases). The germline V gene has CDR1 SGHNT and CDR2 YENEEA. The CDR3 has 13 amino acids. V shed 2 bases and J shed 7 bases, with 9 bases lying between them. Written as DNA, the CDR3 is TGTGCCAGCAGCTTAAACAGGGCGAATGAGCAGTTCTTC. Its translation is CASSLNRANEQFF.

This chain connects TRBV5-1 to TRBJ2-7; 9 nucleotides agree with TRBD1. There are 16 residues in the CDR3. Germline loops: CDR1 SGHRS, CDR2 YFSETQ. V gave up 0 bases and J gave up 2 bases; unmatched junction bases: 6. This CDR3 reads CASSLEQGAFTYEQYF. The CDR3 DNA is TGCGCCAGCAGCTTGGAACAGGGGGCCTTTACCTACGAGCAGTACTTC.

This sequence joins TRBV27 and TRBJ2-2; 13 bases are shared with TRBD2. The CDR3 sequence is 19 residues long. Unmatched junction bases numbered 10, after V lost 1 base and J lost 5 bases. In germline, CDR1 is MNHEY, CDR2 SMNVEV (reference sequence). The CDR3 DNA follows: TGTGCCAGCAGTTTATTGACTAGCGGGAGGCAACGAGGTACCGGGGAGCTGTTTTTT. Residues: CASSLLTSGRQRGTGELFF.

The chain recombines TRBV6-9 with TRBJ2-7; D is possibly TRBD1 (6 bases). CDR1 is MNHGY, CDR2 SVAAGI, per germline. V was pared by 5 bases and J by 2 bases, with 13 bases between. The CDR3 is made up of 14 amino acids. CDR3 loop: CASSPGQSPYEQYF. CDR3 in DNA: TGTGCCAGCAGTCCCGGACAGTCACCCTACGAGCAGTACTTC.

V and J are TRBV11-1 and TRBJ1-1, with 7 bases aligning to TRBD1. J lost 4 bases, V lost 5 bases, and 10 bases had no gene match. CDR3 length: 15 residues. Germline-derived CDR1 and CDR2 are SGHAT and FQDESV (reference sequence). Here the CDR3 DNA reads TGTGCCAGCAGCCCTCAGGGAGGGGGCGGCACTGAAGCTTTCTTT. Encoded protein: CASSPQGGGGTEAFF.

This chain connects TRBV19 to TRBJ1-1; TRBD1 is a possible D gene (5 bases). This CDR3 is built from 14 residues. Germline V gene data show CDR1 as LNHDA and CDR2 as SQIVND (reference sequence). Trimming removed 7 bases at V and 0 bases at J, with 12 bases between. CDR3 amino acids: CASIDGQMNTEAFF. Written as DNA, the CDR3 is TGTGCCAGTATAGATGGACAAATGAACACTGAAGCTTTCTTT. The full variable domain, rest sourced from reference TRBV19 and TRBJ1-1, is DGGITQSPKYLFRKEGQNVTLSCEQNLNHDAMYWYRQDPGQGLRLIYYSQIVNDFQKGDIAEGYSVSREKKESFPLTVTSAQKNPTAFYLCASIDGQMNTEAFFGQGTRLTVV.

The chain uses TRBV6-1 and TRBJ2-5; 8 positions agree with TRBD1. The germline CDR1 and CDR2 sequences are MNHNS and SASEGT. This CDR3 has 18 residues. V trimming: 0 bases; J trimming: 3 bases; junction bases outside the gene matches: 12. DNA for the CDR3: TGTGCCAGCAGTGAAGCGGCGATCAGGACAGGGCGTAAAGAGACCCAGTACTTC. Protein: CASSEAAIRTGRKETQYF.

The gene calls are TRBV13 and TRBJ2-7; no firm D call. Trimming removed 4 bases at V and 2 bases at J, with 12 bases between. Germline V gene data show CDR1 as PRHDT and CDR2 as FYEKMQ (reference sequence). The CDR3 is 14 amino acids. CDR3 DNA sequence: TGTGCCAGCAGCTCAAGCTACCCCCCCTACGAGCAGTACTTC. Protein sequence: CASSSSYPPYEQYF.

V usage is TRBV4-1 and J usage is TRBJ1-5; D not certain. CDR3 size: 13 residues. The V gene lost 6 bases and the J gene lost 2 bases, with 8 bases spanning the gap. CDR1 is MGHRA, CDR2 YSYEKL, per germline. CDR3 sequence (DNA): TGCGCCAGCAGGGGATCTGGCAATCAGCCCCAGCATTTT. Protein product: CASRGSGNQPQHF.